This T cell receptor (beta chain) was obtained from a study of neurological immune-mediated disorders. Study-wide findings and caveats: The repertoires of 18 of 34 multiple sclerosis patients fell into one related-CDR3 cluster (a possible signature) under phylogenetic grouping.

The sample holds many counts of this clonotype. Its antigen is still unknown. Trimming took off 2 bases at V and 0 bases at J, with 2 bases between the two ends. The CDR3 extends over 14 amino acids. CDR1 SGHTA and CDR2 FQGNSA come from the germline V gene. TCRdb reanalysed the 5' RACE reads using MiXCR and keeps one entry per CDR3 protein. The sample has roughly 38,000 distinct CDR3 sequences; over 2% are singletons. The receptor was isolated from a man in his thirties or forties with multiple sclerosis. Sequenced sample: PBMCs. V usage is TRBV7-2 and J usage is TRBJ2-6; the D is unclear. This CDR3 reads CASSLSSGANVLTF. CDR3 nucleotide sequence: TGTGCCAGCAGCTTAAGCTCTGGGGCCAACGTCCTGACTTTC.